The 18 T cell receptor beta chains below come from one sample, sequenced in a study of radiotherapy plus CTLA-4 blockade in lung cancer. Measured with immunoSEQ multiplex PCR; TCRdb has only the in-frame clones, and not every one. In the table there are fewer than 65,000 clones, around 75% of which are singletons. The specimen was peripheral blood, collected from a patient treated with radiotherapy plus ipilimumab. The receptor source for this set is a human donor with non-small cell lung cancer who had a complete response to radiotherapy plus ipilimumab.

This chain uses TRBV27 with TRBJ1-5; a possible D gene is TRBD1 (5 bases). The CDR3 contains 14 residues. CDR1 and CDR2 (germline): MNHEY, SMNVEV (reference sequence). V lost 3 bases and J 7 bases, leaving 13 bases between the germline ends. The CDR3 reads CASSFQGPRQPQHF. The CDR3 coding sequence is TGTGCCAGCAGTTTCCAGGGTCCGAGGCAGCCCCAGCATTTT.

Comment on this clone: The junction differs from germline at one of its ends, possibly a read error. The chain has TRBV7-8 and TRBJ1-1; tentative D call: TRBD1 (5 bases). Per the germline V gene, CDR1 is SGHVS and CDR2 is FQNEAQ. This CDR3 has 13 amino acids. Written as DNA, the CDR3 is TGTGCCAGCAGCTTAGCGCTGAAGGACACCCTCATCTTT. Translation gives CASSLALKDTLIF. The full variable domain, rest sourced from reference TRBV7-8 and TRBJ1-1, is GAGVSQSPRYKVAKRGQDVALRCDPISGHVSLFWYQQALGQGPEFLTYFQNEAQLDKSGLPSDRFFAERPEGSVSTLKIQRTQQEDSAVYLCASSLALKDTLIFGQGTRLTVV.

J is TRBJ1-3 and V is TRBV29-1, with D tentatively TRBD1 (5 bases). This CDR3 is built from 17 residues. The germline gives CDR1 SQVTM, CDR2 ANQGSEA. V shed 3 bases and J shed 0 bases, with 18 bases lying between them. The CDR3 protein is CSVEEWGDSYSGNTIYF. The CDR3 nucleotides read TGCAGCGTTGAGGAGTGGGGGGATAGCTACTCTGGAAACACCATATATTTT.

The rearrangement joins TRBV18 to TRBJ1-1, with D possibly matching TRBD1 (5 bases). This CDR3 region has 11 residues. Trimming shortened V by 5 bases and J by 7 bases, and 8 bases separated the two germline ends. CDR1 KGHSH and CDR2 LQKENI come from the germline V gene. Here the CDR3 DNA reads TGTGCCAGCTCATCGACAGTTGAAGCTTTCTTT. Residues: CASSSTVEAFF. Full variable domain (remainder filled in from reference TRBV18 and TRBJ1-1): NAGVMQNPRHLVRRRGQEARLRCSPMKGHSHVYWYRQLPEEGLKFMVYLQKENIIDESGMPKERFSAEFPKEGPSILRIQQVVRGDSAAYFCASSSTVEAFFGQGTRLTVV.

The chain joins TRBV19 to TRBJ2-1, with TRBD2 as a possible D gene (6 bases). Trimming stripped 9 bases from V and 0 bases from J, with 18 bases between. CDR1 LNHDA and CDR2 SQIVND come from the germline V gene (reference sequence). This CDR3 has 16 amino acids. The CDR3 nucleotides read TGTGCCAGCCGAAACTGGGACTCGAGCTCCTACAATGAGCAGTTCTTC. As protein: CASRNWDSSSYNEQFF. The full variable domain, rest sourced from reference TRBV19 and TRBJ2-1, is DGGITQSPKYLFRKEGQNVTLSCEQNLNHDAMYWYRQDPGQGLRLIYYSQIVNDFQKGDIAEGYSVSREKKESFPLTVTSAQKNPTAFYLCASRNWDSSSYNEQFFGPGTRLTVL.

This chain connects TRBV6-6 to TRBJ1-2; D gene uncertain. CDR1 and CDR2 from the germline V gene are MNHNY and SVGAGI (reference sequence). The CDR3 runs to 16 residues. V dropped 8 bases and J dropped 1 base, with 20 bases sitting between them. The CDR3, as DNA: TGTGCCAGCGGCCCCGGGAGAGCCGCCGGTAACTATGGCTACACCTTC. This sequence encodes CASGPGRAAGNYGYTF.

This sequence joins TRBV5-1 and TRBJ1-2; D may be TRBD1 (6 bases). Germline values: CDR1 SGHRS, CDR2 YFSETQ. Trimming took off 4 bases at V and 5 bases at J, with 12 bases between the two ends. The CDR3 spans 13 residues. Written as DNA, the CDR3 is TGCGCCAGCAGCATGGGACAACAGTATGGCTACACCTTC. This encodes CASSMGQQYGYTF.

V gene TRBV7-2 combines with J gene TRBJ1-5; the D gene is possibly TRBD1 (5 bases). The CDR3 loop spans 13 amino acids. Trimming left V 5 bases short and J 6 bases short, with 11 bases between. Per germline, CDR1 SGHTA and CDR2 FQGNSA. CDR3 region: CASSLMGLQPQHF. The CDR3 DNA is TGTGCCAGCAGCCTCATGGGACTTCAGCCCCAGCATTTT.

DNA for the CDR3: TGCGCCAGCAGTGCGGCGTCGGGGGGGCCGTACGAGCAGTACTTC. Its protein is CASSAASGGPYEQYF. This rearrangement joins TRBV10-1 to TRBJ2-5; 8 bases match TRBD2. The J call may be faulty, since TRBJ2-7 better matches the DNA end. Germline CDR1 and CDR2: WNHNN and SYGVQD (reference sequence). The length of the CDR3 is 15 residues.

This rearrangement joins TRBV27 to TRBJ1-2; D perhaps matches TRBD1 (6 bases). CDR1 MNHEY and CDR2 SMNVEV come from the germline V gene (reference sequence). Trimming shortened V by 4 bases and J by 4 bases, and 25 bases separated the two germline ends. The CDR3 length is 18 residues. The CDR3 here is CASSSTLPGGGRLYGYTF. The CDR3 DNA reads TGTGCCAGCAGTTCAACCCTCCCCGGCGGGGGGCGCCTCTATGGCTACACCTTC.

CDR3 bases: TGCGCCAGCAGCCACAACGGGTTAGGGGGATCCTACGAGCAGTACTTC. This codes for CASSHNGLGGSYEQYF. This chain uses TRBV4-3 with TRBJ2-7; D might be TRBD1 (6 bases). The CDR3 runs to 16 residues. The germline V gene has CDR1 LGHNA and CDR2 YSLEER. The V gene lost 3 bases and the J gene lost 1 base, with 16 bases spanning the gap.

The chain employs TRBV11-2 and TRBJ1-4; tentatively, D is TRBD1 (5 bases). Germline CDR1 reads SGHAT; CDR2 reads FQNNGV. The CDR3 spans 14 residues. Trimming shortened V by 5 bases and J by 8 bases, and 15 bases separated the two germline ends. The CDR3 nucleotides read TGTGCCAGCAGCCCCCCGGGGGGAAGGGAAAAACTGTTTTTT. It translates to CASSPPGGREKLFF.

This chain connects TRBV5-5 to TRBJ1-2; 9 bases agree with TRBD1. CDR1 and CDR2 (germline): SGHKS, YYEKEE (reference sequence). V lost 4 bases, J lost 4 bases, and 11 bases stayed unmatched. This CDR3 comprises 16 residues. Here the CDR3 reads CASSNLAGQGSYGYTF. The DNA of the CDR3 is TGTGCCAGCAGCAACTTAGCCGGACAGGGGTCCTATGGCTACACCTTC.

The chain uses TRBV10-3 and TRBJ1-2, with D possibly TRBD1 on 5 matching bases. Trimming removed 3 bases from V and 6 bases from J, with 11 bases in between. CDR1 and CDR2 from the germline V gene are ENHRY and SYGVKD. The CDR3 length is 13 residues. In DNA form, the CDR3 reads TGTGCCATCAGTGATGACAGAAATGATGGCTACACCTTC. Its translation is CAISDDRNDGYTF.

The V call is TRBV10-3, the J call TRBJ2-2; 7 bases fit TRBD2. Per the germline V gene, CDR1 is ENHRY and CDR2 is SYGVKD. J was trimmed by 4 bases and V by 4 bases; bases with no gene match: 9. The CDR3 runs 16 residues. DNA of the CDR3: TGTGCCATCAGTGGAGTGTCGGGGGGTGGCACCGGGGAGCTGTTTTTT. This codes for CAISGVSGGGTGELFF.

The chain carries TRBV7-8 and TRBJ2-1, with 7 bases identical to TRBD2. CDR1 and CDR2 (germline): SGHVS, FQNEAQ. There are 17 residues in the CDR3. The V gene end was trimmed by 1 base and the J gene end by 3 bases; junction bases not matched to a gene: 9. CDR3 residues: CASSLGAAGTNYNEQFF. The CDR3 DNA reads TGTGCCAGCAGCTTAGGGGCTGCGGGGACTAACTACAATGAGCAGTTCTTC.

The gene calls are TRBV7-8 and TRBJ1-5; 9 bases are a match to TRBD1. The CDR3 consists of 15 residues. In germline, CDR1 is SGHVS, CDR2 FQNEAQ. V lost 5 bases and J lost 5; bases outside the gene matches: 7. CDR3 loop: CASSQPTGGDQPQHF. The CDR3 coding sequence is TGTGCCAGCAGCCAGCCGACAGGGGGGGATCAGCCCCAGCATTTT.

With respect to this clone: Other DNA variants within this sample encode the same CDR3. The rearrangement joins TRBV12-5 to TRBJ1-5, with D tentatively TRBD1 (6 bases). This CDR3 contains 15 residues. Germline CDR1 is LGHNT and CDR2 is FRNRAP. V lost 5 bases and J 5 bases, leaving 16 bases between the germline ends. This CDR3 is CASGLGTGGYQPQHF. In DNA, the CDR3 is TGTGCTAGTGGTCTAGGGACGGGGGGCTATCAGCCCCAGCATTTT.